These 19 T cell receptor beta chains originate from one sample sequenced in a study of siplizumab effects on memory and regulatory T cells (dated by TCRdb to between 2018 and 2021). Receptors were amplified or captured by the immunoSEQ multiplex PCR assay. TCRdb carries this immuneACCESS record with in-frame sequences only. Its versions omit some clonotypes, under half of them owing to an unresolved V gene in the studies checked, with the rest unexplained. The sample table lists some 97,000 clones, about nine tenths of them with a count of one. Of the sample, 0.15% falls within the top ten clones. The material sequenced was CD4+ T cells sorted from blood. These receptors originate from a human donor in good health.

The chain is built from TRBV7-2 and TRBJ2-2; no reliable D call. Germline V gene sequence: CDR1 SGHTA, CDR2 FQGNSA. V was clipped by 5 bases and J by 10 bases, with 11 bases between them. The CDR3 consists of 12 residues. The CDR3 is CASSDAEAELFF. Here the CDR3 DNA reads TGTGCCAGCAGCGACGCCGAAGCGGAGCTGTTTTTT. The variable domain in full, completed from reference TRBV7-2 and TRBJ2-2, reads GAGVSQSPSNKVTEKGKDVELRCDPISGHTALYWYRQSLGQGLEFLIYFQGNSAPDKSGLPSDRFSAERTGGSVSTLTIQRTQQEDSAVYLCASSDAEAELFFGEGSRLTVL.

This rearrangement joins TRBV6-5 to TRBJ1-3, with D possibly TRBD1 on 5 matching bases. Germline V lookup: CDR1 MNHEY, CDR2 SVGAGI. Trimming left V 7 bases short and J 2 bases short, with 9 bases between. The CDR3 totals 13 residues. The CDR3 here is CASIDSPGNTIYF. The CDR3 bases are TGTGCCAGCATAGACAGTCCTGGAAACACCATATATTTT.

The gene calls are TRBV6-6 and TRBJ1-6, with D tentatively TRBD1 (5 bases). Trimming left V 2 bases short and J 9 bases short, with 11 bases between. CDR1 MNHNY and CDR2 SVGAGI come from the germline V gene (reference sequence). The CDR3 has 14 amino acids. CDR3 in amino acids: CASSYGQGGSPLHF. As DNA, the CDR3 is TGTGCCAGCAGTTACGGGCAGGGAGGTTCACCCCTCCACTTT.

The V gene is TRBV19, the J gene TRBJ1-2; D is unclear. CDR1 and CDR2 (germline): LNHDA, SQIVND (reference sequence). The length of the CDR3 is 11 residues. V lost 3 bases and J lost 12, with 11 bases in between. CDR3 nucleotide sequence: TGTGCCAGTAGTATTGCAGGAGAGAACACCTTC. Amino acids: CASSIAGENTF.

The CDR3 sequence is CACTPTGASYNEQFF. CDR3 coding DNA: TGTGCCTGCACCCCCACGGGGGCCTCCTACAATGAGCAGTTCTTC. The V and J genes are TRBV30 and TRBJ2-1; tentatively, D is TRBD1 or TRBD2 (6 bases each). V gave up 6 bases and J gave up 0 bases, with 15 bases separating them. CDR1 is GTSNPN, CDR2 SVGIG, per germline (reference sequence). CDR3 size: 15 residues.

V gene TRBV29-1 combines with J gene TRBJ1-4; a weak D match, TRBD1 (5 bases). Germline loops: CDR1 SQVTM, CDR2 ANQGSEA. The CDR3 length is 13 residues. V was pared by 7 bases and J by 3 bases, with 12 bases between. In nucleotides, the CDR3 is TGCAGCGCCCTGAGGGGAGCTAATGAAAAACTGTTTTTT. This encodes CSALRGANEKLFF.

This chain connects TRBV6-5 to TRBJ2-3, with a possible D match to TRBD2 (5 bases). V lost 6 bases to trimming and J lost 5 bases, with 12 bases between them. The CDR3 is 13 residues long. Per germline, CDR1 MNHEY and CDR2 SVGAGI. CDR3 region: CASRTPRGDTQYF. The CDR3 bases are TGTGCCAGCAGAACACCCCGGGGAGATACGCAGTATTTT.

The chain uses TRBV27 and TRBJ1-1; 7 bases map to TRBD1. Unmatched junction bases numbered 7, after V lost 5 bases and J lost 4 bases. This CDR3 spans 14 amino acids. Germline CDR1 MNHEY, CDR2 SMNVEV (reference sequence). The CDR3 DNA reads as TGTGCCAGCAGTAGCAGGGGGAGGGCCACTGAAGCTTTCTTT. This codes for CASSSRGRATEAFF.

The chain combines TRBV7-2 with TRBJ2-1, with TRBD2 identical over 7 bases. The CDR3 has 16 amino acids. Losses at the gene ends were 0 bases for V and 1 base for J; bases not matched to a gene: 3. Germline CDR1 is SGHTA and CDR2 is FQGNSA. CDR3 loop: CASSLASSGSYNEQFF. CDR3 nucleotides: TGTGCCAGCAGCTTAGCCTCTAGCGGTTCCTACAATGAGCAGTTCTTC.

The rearrangement joins TRBV9 to TRBJ2-7; 7 bases are shared with TRBD1. Germline V lookup: CDR1 SGDLS, CDR2 YYNGEE. The CDR3 has 15 residues. V lost 2 bases, J lost 1 base, and 6 bases stayed unmatched. The DNA for the CDR3 is TGTGCCAGCAGCGTCTCCGGGACAGCATCCTACGAGCAGTACTTC. It yields the protein CASSVSGTASYEQYF.

V usage is TRBV12-5 and J usage is TRBJ2-2; unclear D gene. The CDR3 contains 14 residues. Germline V lookup: CDR1 LGHNT, CDR2 FRNRAP. The V and J ends lost 4 bases and 4 bases respectively, with 10 bases between them. DNA for the CDR3: TGTGCTAGTGGTTCGGCCGGATCCACCGGGGAGCTGTTTTTT. Protein: CASGSAGSTGELFF.

Comments on this clone: The same CDR3 is also encoded by other DNA sequences in this sample. This chain uses TRBV30 with TRBJ2-1, with D possibly matching TRBD2 (7 bases). V lost 2 bases and J 3 bases, leaving 11 bases between the germline ends. This CDR3 is 14 amino acids long. Germline V lookup: CDR1 GTSNPN, CDR2 SVGIG (reference sequence). Here the CDR3 DNA reads TGTGCCTGGAGTAGGGGGGGCCTCTACAATGAGCAGTTCTTC. It yields the protein CAWSRGGLYNEQFF.

V is TRBV15 and J is TRBJ2-1; possibly TRBD2 for D (5 bases). Trimming left V 1 base short and J 0 bases short, with 10 bases between. The CDR3 spans 16 residues. Germline CDR1 reads LNHNV; CDR2 reads YYDKDF (reference sequence). CDR3 protein: CATSRGLGSSYNEQFF. The CDR3 coding sequence is TGTGCCACCAGCAGAGGCCTTGGGAGCTCCTACAATGAGCAGTTCTTC.

In DNA, the CDR3 is TGCGCCAGCAGCCAAGGACTAGCGGGACAATACGAGCAGTACTTC. This gives the protein CASSQGLAGQYEQYF. The chain employs TRBV4-3 and TRBJ2-7; TRBD2 matches at 11 bases. This CDR3 region has 15 residues. Germline V gene data show CDR1 as LGHNA and CDR2 as YSLEER. The junction had 3 bases not matched to a gene; V was cut back by 1 base and J by 4 bases.

The gene calls are TRBV19 and TRBJ1-2, with D uncertain. Germline V CDR1 and CDR2: LNHDA, SQIVND (reference sequence). The CDR3 totals 14 residues. The V end was cut by 7 bases, the J end by 4 bases, with 16 bases between. The CDR3 protein is CASTIGRSSYGYTF. CDR3 DNA sequence: TGTGCCAGTACCATTGGGAGAAGTAGCTATGGCTACACCTTC.

The rearrangement links TRBV28 to TRBJ1-2, with D perhaps TRBD1 (5 bases). V gave up 7 bases and J gave up 5 bases, with 14 bases separating them. CDR1 and CDR2 (germline): MDHEN, SYDVKM. The CDR3 totals 13 residues. CDR3 nucleotide sequence: TGTGCCAGCAATCCCTCCGGGGCGTATGGCTACACCTTC. Its translation is CASNPSGAYGYTF.

V and J are TRBV19 and TRBJ1-6; a weak D match, TRBD1 (6 bases). Germline CDR1 reads LNHDA; CDR2 reads SQIVND (reference sequence). CDR3 length: 12 residues. V gave up 5 bases and J gave up 10 bases, with 9 bases separating them. The CDR3 loop reads CASSLQGSPLHF. The CDR3 DNA reads as TGTGCCAGTAGTCTCCAGGGGTCACCCCTCCACTTT.

The chain links TRBV7-2 to TRBJ1-2, with D uncertain. This CDR3 region has 13 residues. Germline V gene sequence: CDR1 SGHTA, CDR2 FQGNSA. Trimming cost V 2 bases and J 8 bases, with 12 bases left between them. CDR3 residues: CASSLRSAFGYTF. CDR3 coding DNA: TGTGCCAGCAGCTTAAGGAGCGCCTTCGGCTACACCTTC.

The rearrangement links TRBV4-1 to TRBJ2-2; 7 positions match TRBD2. This CDR3 has 18 residues. The V gene end was trimmed by 0 bases and the J gene end by 2 bases; junction bases not matched to a gene: 9. Per the germline V gene, CDR1 is MGHRA and CDR2 is YSYEKL. The CDR3 spells CASSQDPIGGVNTGELFF. In DNA form, the CDR3 reads TGCGCCAGCAGCCAAGATCCGATTGGGGGGGTAAACACCGGGGAGCTGTTTTTT.